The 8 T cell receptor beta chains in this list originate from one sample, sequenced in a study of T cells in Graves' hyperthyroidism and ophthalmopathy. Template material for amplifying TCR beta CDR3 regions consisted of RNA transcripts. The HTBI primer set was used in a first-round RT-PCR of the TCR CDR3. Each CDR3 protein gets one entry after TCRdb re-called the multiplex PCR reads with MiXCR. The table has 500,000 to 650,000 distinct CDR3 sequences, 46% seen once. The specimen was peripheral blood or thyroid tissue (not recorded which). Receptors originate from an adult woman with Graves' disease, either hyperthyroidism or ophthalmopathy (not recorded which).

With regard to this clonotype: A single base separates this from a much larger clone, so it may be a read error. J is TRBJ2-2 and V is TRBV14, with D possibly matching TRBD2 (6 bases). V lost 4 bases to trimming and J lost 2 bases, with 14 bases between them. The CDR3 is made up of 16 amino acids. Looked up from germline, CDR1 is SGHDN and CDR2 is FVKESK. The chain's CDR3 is CASSPVGGFNTGELFF. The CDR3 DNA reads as TGTGCCAGCAGCCCAGTGGGAGGCTTTAACACCGGGGAGCTGTTTTTT.

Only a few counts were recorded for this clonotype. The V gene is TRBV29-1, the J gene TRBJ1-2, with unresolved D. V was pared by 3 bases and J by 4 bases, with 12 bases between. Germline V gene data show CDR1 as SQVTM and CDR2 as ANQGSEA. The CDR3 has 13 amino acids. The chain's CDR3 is CSVEGGGAYGYTF. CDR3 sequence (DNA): TGCAGCGTTGAGGGAGGAGGTGCCTATGGCTACACCTTC.

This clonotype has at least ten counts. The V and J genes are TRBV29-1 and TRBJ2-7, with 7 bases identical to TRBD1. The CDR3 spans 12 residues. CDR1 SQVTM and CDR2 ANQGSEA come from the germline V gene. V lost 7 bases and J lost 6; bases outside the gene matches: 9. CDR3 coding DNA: TGCAGCGGGAACCGACAGGGCGGCGAGCAGTACTTC. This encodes CSGNRQGGEQYF.

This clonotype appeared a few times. The CDR3 DNA follows: TGTGCCAGCAGATTGTCCGGGCCAAGGCAGTACTTC. Protein product: CASRLSGPRQYF. V is TRBV7-2 and J is TRBJ2-7; no firm D call. V was clipped by 6 bases and J by 9 bases, with 15 bases between them. The CDR3 has 12 amino acids. The germline gives CDR1 SGHTA, CDR2 FQGNSA. The full variable domain, its missing parts supplied by reference TRBV7-2 and TRBJ2-7, is GAGVSQSPSNKVTEKGKDVELRCDPISGHTALYWYRQSLGQGLEFLIYFQGNSAPDKSGLPSDRFSAERTGGSVSTLTIQRTQQEDSAVYLCASRLSGPRQYFGPGTRLTVT.

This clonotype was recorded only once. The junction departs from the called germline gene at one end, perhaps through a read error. The CDR3 spells CASSQGLGACEQYF. The CDR3 bases are TGCGCCAGCAGCCAAGGGTTGGGAGCCTGCGAGCAGTACTTC. The gene calls are TRBV7-9 and TRBJ2-7; perhaps TRBD2 as D (5 bases). The germline gives CDR1 SEHNR, CDR2 FQNEAQ (reference sequence). The CDR3 is made up of 14 amino acids.

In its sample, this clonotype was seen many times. The CDR3 loop is CASSLGIKQETQYF. In nucleotides, the CDR3 is TGTGCCAGCAGCTTAGGGATCAAGCAAGAGACCCAGTACTTC. The chain couples TRBV13 to TRBJ2-5; D is ambiguous. CDR1 is PRHDT, CDR2 FYEKMQ, per germline (reference sequence). The V and J ends lost 0 bases and 2 bases respectively, with 7 bases between them. This CDR3 comprises 14 residues.

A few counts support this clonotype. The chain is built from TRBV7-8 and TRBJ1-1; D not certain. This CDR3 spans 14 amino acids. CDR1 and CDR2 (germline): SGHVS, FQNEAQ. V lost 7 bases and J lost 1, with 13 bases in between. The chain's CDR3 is CASTYIRANTEAFF. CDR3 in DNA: TGTGCCAGCACCTACATTCGGGCGAACACTGAAGCTTTCTTT.

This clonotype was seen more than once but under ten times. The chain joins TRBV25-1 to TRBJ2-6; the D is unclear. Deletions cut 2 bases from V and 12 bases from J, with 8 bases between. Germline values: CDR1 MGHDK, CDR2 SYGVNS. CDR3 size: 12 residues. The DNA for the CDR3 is TGTGCCAGCAGTGAAGGCTGGAGCGTCCTGACTTTC. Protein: CASSEGWSVLTF.